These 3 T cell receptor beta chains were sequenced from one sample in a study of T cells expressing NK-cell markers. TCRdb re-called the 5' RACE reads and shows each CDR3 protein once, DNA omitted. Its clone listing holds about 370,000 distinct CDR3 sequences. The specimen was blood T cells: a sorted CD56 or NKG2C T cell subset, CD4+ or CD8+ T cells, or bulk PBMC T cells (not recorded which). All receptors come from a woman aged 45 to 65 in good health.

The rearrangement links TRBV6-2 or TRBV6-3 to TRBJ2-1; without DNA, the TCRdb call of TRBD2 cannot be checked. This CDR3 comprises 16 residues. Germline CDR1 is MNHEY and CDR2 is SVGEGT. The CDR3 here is CASRPSGRARYNEQFF.

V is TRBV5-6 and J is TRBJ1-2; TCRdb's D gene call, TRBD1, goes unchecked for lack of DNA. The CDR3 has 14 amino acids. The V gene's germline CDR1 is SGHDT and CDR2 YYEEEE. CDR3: CASSRRVSLSGYTF.

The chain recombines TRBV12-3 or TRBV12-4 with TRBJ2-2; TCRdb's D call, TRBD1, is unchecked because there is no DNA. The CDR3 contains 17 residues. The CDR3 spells CASSLGPLRVNTGELFF.